The present entry profiles one T cell receptor beta chain with its context. Its antigen is not identified. Sequencing used immunoSEQ multiplex PCR; TCRdb keeps in-frame clones, though not all of them. The sample carries about 140,000 clones, 70% to 90% recorded once. The sample originates from a study of T cell responses to AZD1222 COVID-19 vaccine. The wider study: Second doses at about 4 or about 12 weeks were pooled. Overall study findings and caveats: Along spike, vaccine-associated CD4 TCRs were found throughout, with dominance at 160-218 and 743-854. Spike-specific TCR breadth and depth went up after people got two AZD1222 doses.

Germline lookup yields CDR1 SGHRS and CDR2 YFSETQ. Trimming at V came to 5 bases and at J to 4 bases, leaving 12 bases not matched to a gene. The CDR3 has 16 residues. This TCR was sampled from an adult in good health. The rearrangement links TRBV5-1 to TRBJ2-7; TRBD1 matches 10 bases. Source: peripheral blood, taken on day 0 of AZD1222 vaccination. CDR3 sequence: CASSHTPGQGRYEQYF. The CDR3 coding sequence is TGCGCCAGCAGTCACACCCCGGGACAGGGGAGGTACGAGCAGTACTTC.